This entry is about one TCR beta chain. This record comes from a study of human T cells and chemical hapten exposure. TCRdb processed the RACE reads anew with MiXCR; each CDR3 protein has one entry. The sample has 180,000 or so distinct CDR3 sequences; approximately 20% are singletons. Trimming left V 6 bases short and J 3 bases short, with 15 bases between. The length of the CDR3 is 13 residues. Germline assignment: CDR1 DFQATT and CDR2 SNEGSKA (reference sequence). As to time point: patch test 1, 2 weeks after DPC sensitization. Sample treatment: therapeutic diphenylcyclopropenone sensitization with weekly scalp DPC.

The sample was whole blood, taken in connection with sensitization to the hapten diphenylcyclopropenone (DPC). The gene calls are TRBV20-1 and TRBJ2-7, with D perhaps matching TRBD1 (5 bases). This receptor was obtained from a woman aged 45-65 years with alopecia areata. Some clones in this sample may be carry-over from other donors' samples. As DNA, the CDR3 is TGCAGTGCCGAAGGGGTTTCTAACTACGAGCAGTACTTC. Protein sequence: CSAEGVSNYEQYF.